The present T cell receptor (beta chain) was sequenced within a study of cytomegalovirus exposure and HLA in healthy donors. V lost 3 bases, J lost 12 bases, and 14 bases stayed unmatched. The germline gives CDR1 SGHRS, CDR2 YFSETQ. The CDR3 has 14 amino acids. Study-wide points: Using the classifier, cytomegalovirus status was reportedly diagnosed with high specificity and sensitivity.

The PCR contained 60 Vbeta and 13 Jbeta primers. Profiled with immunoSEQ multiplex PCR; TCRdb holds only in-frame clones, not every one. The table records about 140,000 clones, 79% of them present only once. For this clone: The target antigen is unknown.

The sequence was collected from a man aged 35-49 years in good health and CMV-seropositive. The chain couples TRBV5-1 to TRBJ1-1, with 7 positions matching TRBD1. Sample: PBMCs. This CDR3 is CASSSSLGQAGTFF. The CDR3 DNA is TGCGCCAGCAGCTCCTCTCTCGGACAGGCGGGGACTTTCTTT.